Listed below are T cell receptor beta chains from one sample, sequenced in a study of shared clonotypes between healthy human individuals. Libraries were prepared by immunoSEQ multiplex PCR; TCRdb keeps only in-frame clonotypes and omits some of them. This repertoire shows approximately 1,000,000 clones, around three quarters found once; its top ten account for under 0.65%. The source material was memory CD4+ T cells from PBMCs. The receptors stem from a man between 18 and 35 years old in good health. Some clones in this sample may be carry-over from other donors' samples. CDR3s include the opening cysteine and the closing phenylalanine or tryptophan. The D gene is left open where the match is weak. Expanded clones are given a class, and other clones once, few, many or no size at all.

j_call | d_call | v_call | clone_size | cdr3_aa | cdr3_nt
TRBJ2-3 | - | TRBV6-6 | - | CASSYSPGPVNKYF | TGTGCCAGCAGTTACTCTCCGGGGCCGGTAAATAAGTATTTT
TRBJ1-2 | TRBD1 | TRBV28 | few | CASSSTGGSYGYTF | TGTGCCAGCAGTTCGACAGGGGGAAGCTATGGCTACACCTTC
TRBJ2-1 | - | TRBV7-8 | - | CASSLIGGSYNEQFF | TGTGCCAGCAGCTTGATCGGTGGTTCTTACAATGAGCAGTTCTTC
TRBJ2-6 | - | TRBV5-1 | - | CASSLLISGANVLTF | TGCGCCAGCAGCCTGTTGATCTCTGGGGCCAACGTCCTGACTTTC
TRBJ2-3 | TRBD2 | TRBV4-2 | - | CASSERGLAGGGDTQYF | TGTGCCAGCAGCGAACGTGGACTAGCGGGAGGGGGGGATACGCAGTATTTT
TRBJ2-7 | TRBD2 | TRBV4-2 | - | CASSQVGGGRGYYEQYF | TGTGCCAGCAGCCAAGTTGGGGGAGGGAGGGGTTACTACGAGCAGTACTTC
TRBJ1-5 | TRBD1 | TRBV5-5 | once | CASSQDPRGIWQPQHF | TGTGCCAGCAGCCAAGACCCCAGGGGGATATGGCAGCCCCAGCATTTT
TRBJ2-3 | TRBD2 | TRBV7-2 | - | CASSSRLAGGGDTQYF | TGTGCCAGCAGCTCAAGACTAGCGGGAGGAGGAGATACGCAGTATTTT
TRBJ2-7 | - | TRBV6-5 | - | CASSGYYEQYF | TGTGCCAGCAGCGGGTACTACGAGCAGTACTTC
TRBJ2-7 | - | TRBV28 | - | CASSPPRGASPDF | TGTGCCAGCAGTCCTCCCCGGGGGGCTTCCCCGGACTTC
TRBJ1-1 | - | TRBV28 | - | CASRLGGQGWTEAFF | TGTGCCAGCAGACTAGGGGGACAAGGTTGGACTGAAGCTTTCTTT
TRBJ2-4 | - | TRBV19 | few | CASSIQGAKNIQYF | TGTGCCAGTAGTATTCAGGGAGCCAAAAACATTCAGTACTTC
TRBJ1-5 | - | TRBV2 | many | CASTDPGVSNQPQHF | TGTGCCAGCACCGACCCGGGGGTTAGCAATCAGCCCCAGCATTTT
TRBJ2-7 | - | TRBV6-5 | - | CASRSRGGSSYEQYF | TGTGCCAGCAGGAGCAGGGGGGGAAGCTCCTACGAGCAGTACTTC
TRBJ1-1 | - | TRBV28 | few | CASPSAGANTEAFF | TGTGCCAGCCCCTCAGCAGGGGCGAACACTGAAGCTTTCTTT
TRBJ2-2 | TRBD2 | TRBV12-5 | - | CASGLRAGGYTGELFF | TGTGCTAGTGGTTTGAGAGCGGGAGGTTACACCGGGGAGCTGTTTTTT
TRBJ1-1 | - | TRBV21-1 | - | CASSDGAGSGEFFF | TGTGCCAGCAGCGATGGGGCGGGTTCCGGAGAATTTTTCTTT
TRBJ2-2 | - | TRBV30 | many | CAWSVLAGGELFF | TGTGCCTGGAGTGTACTAGCAGGCGGGGAGCTGTTTTTT
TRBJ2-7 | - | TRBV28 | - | CASSLGRGYGEQYF | TGTGCCAGCAGTTTGGGCAGGGGATACGGCGAGCAGTACTTC
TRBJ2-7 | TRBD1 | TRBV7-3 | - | CASSRAGTGLNEQYF | TGTGCCAGCAGCCGCGCCGGGACAGGTTTGAACGAGCAGTACTTC
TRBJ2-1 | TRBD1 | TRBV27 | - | CASSPGTVANEQFF | TGTGCCAGCAGTCCCGGGACAGTGGCTAATGAGCAGTTCTTC
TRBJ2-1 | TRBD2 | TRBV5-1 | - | CASSWGLAGAYNEQFF | TGCGCCAGCAGCTGGGGACTAGCGGGCGCCTACAATGAGCAGTTCTTC
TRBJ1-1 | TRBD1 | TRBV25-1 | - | CASSEDRPGQGKGTEAFF | TGTGCCAGCAGTGAGGATCGACCGGGACAGGGGAAGGGGACTGAAGCTTTCTTT
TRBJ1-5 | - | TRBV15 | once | CATSRDLGTRSQPQHF | TGTGCCACCAGCAGAGATTTAGGGACGCGGAGCCAGCCCCAGCATTTT
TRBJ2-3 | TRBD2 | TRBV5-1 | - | CASSSTSGGGTDTQYF | TGCGCCAGCAGCTCCACTAGCGGGGGGGGCACAGATACGCAGTATTTT
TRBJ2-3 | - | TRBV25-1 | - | CASSETTGSTDTQYF | TGTGCCAGCAGTGAAACAACGGGGAGCACAGATACGCAGTATTTT
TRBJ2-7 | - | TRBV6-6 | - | CASRGLWTLSYEQYF | TGTGCCAGCCGCGGCCTGTGGACTCTCTCCTACGAGCAGTACTTC
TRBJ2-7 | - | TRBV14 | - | CASSTSNRVRQYF | TGTGCCAGCAGCACCTCGAACAGGGTGCGGCAGTACTTC
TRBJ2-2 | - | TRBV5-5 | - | CASSLWTANTGELFF | TGTGCCAGCAGCTTGTGGACAGCGAACACCGGGGAGCTGTTTTTT